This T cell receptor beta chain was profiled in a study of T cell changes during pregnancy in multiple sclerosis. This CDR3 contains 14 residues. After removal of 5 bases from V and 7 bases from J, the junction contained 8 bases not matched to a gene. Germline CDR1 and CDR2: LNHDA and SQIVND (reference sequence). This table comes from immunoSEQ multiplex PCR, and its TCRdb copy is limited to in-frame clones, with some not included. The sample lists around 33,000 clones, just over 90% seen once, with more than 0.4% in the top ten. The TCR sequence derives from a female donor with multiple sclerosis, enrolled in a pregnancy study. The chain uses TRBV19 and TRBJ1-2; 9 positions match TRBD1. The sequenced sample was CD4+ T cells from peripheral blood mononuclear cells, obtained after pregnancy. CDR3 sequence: CASSPWTGESGYTF. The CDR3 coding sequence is TGTGCCAGTAGTCCTTGGACAGGGGAATCTGGCTACACCTTC. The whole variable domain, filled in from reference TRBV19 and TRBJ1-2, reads DGGITQSPKYLFRKEGQNVTLSCEQNLNHDAMYWYRQDPGQGLRLIYYSQIVNDFQKGDIAEGYSVSREKKESFPLTVTSAQKNPTAFYLCASSPWTGESGYTFGSGTRLTVV.